Sequencing of this TCR beta chain was carried out in a study of blood T cell repertoires in COVID-19. Sequencing was performed with immunoSEQ multiplex PCR; in TCRdb, only in-frame clones are kept and a portion is missing. The sample lists around 300,000 clones; roughly 88% were seen once. The TCR originated in a woman younger than 45 who had recovered from COVID-19. The sequenced material came from PBMCs or T cells enriched from blood (not recorded which).

The DNA of the CDR3 is TGTGCCAGCGGCGGGGTAGGGGCAACTAATGAAAAACTGTTTTTT. It specifies CASGGVGATNEKLFF. The chain carries TRBV6-5 and TRBJ1-4; possibly TRBD1 for D (5 bases). The CDR3 runs 15 residues. Trimming cost V 8 bases and J 0 bases, with 13 bases left between them. In germline, CDR1 is MNHEY, CDR2 SVGAGI.